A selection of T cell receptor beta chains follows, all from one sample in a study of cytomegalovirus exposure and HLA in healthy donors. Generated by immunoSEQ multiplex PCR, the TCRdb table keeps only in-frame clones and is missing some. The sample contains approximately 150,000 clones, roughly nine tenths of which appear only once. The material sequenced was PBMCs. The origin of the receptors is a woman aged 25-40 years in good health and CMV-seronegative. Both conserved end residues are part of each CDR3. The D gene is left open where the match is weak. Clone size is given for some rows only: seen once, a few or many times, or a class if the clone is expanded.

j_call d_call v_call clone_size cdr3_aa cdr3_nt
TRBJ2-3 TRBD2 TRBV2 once CASSGGTSGTDTQYF TGTGCCAGCAGTGGCGGGACTAGCGGCACAGATACGCAGTATTTT
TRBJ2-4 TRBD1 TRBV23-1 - CASSQTPTGGWNIQYF TGCGCCAGCAGTCAAACCCCGACAGGGGGCTGGAACATTCAGTACTTC
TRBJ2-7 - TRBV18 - CASSPGSSYEQYF TGTGCCAGCTCACCCGGGAGCTCCTACGAGCAGTACTTC
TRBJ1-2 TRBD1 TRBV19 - CASSGRDRGQRGGYTF TGTGCCAGTAGTGGTCGGGACAGGGGGCAGAGAGGAGGCTACACCTTC
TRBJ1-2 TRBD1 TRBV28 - CASRTGGAGYTF TGTGCCAGCAGGACAGGGGGGGCTGGCTACACCTTC
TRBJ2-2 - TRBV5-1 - CASSSGSTTNTGELFF TGCGCCAGCAGCTCGGGGTCGACAACGAACACCGGGGAGCTGTTTTTT
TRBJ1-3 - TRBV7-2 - CASSLPGGVPIYF TGTGCCAGCAGCTTACCAGGAGGCGTCCCCATATATTTT
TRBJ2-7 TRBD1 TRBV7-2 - CASSLGTANEQYF TGTGCCAGCAGCCTAGGGACAGCGAACGAGCAGTACTTC
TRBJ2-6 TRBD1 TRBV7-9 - CASSLVGSQGARGANVLTF TGTGCCAGCAGCTTAGTGGGGTCCCAGGGGGCGCGAGGGGCCAACGTCCTGACTTTC
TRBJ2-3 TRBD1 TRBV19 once CASSIGDRGSTDTQYF TGTGCCAGTAGTATAGGTGACAGGGGAAGCACAGATACGCAGTATTTT
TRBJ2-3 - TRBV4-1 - CASSQEPRGDTQYF TGCGCCAGCAGCCAAGAACCCAGGGGAGATACGCAGTATTTT
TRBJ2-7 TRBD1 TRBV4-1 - CASSHGQGARYNEQYF TGCGCCAGCAGCCACGGACAGGGCGCAAGATATAACGAGCAGTACTTC
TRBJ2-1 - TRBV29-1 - CSVGLLTGHSEQFF TGCAGCGTTGGACTCCTCACCGGACACAGTGAGCAGTTCTTC
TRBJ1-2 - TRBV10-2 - CASSDVKGSRGYGYTF TGCGCCAGCAGTGATGTAAAGGGCAGCCGGGGTTATGGCTACACCTTC
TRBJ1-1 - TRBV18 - CASSPAASLNTEAFF TGTGCCAGCTCACCAGCCGCGAGCCTGAACACTGAAGCTTTCTTT
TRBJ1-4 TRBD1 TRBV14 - CASSRTGRRRPNEKLFF TGTGCCAGCAGTCGGACAGGCAGGAGGAGACCAAATGAAAAACTGTTTTTT
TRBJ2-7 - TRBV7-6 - CASSLEEGPAYEQYF TGTGCCAGCAGCCTTGAGGAGGGGCCAGCCTACGAGCAGTACTTC
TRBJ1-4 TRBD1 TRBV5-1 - CASRTTGGLATNEKLFF TGCGCCAGCAGAACCACAGGGGGACTTGCAACTAATGAAAAACTGTTTTTT
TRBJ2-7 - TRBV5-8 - CASSPLGLRTFAYEQYF TGTGCCAGCAGCCCGTTGGGGCTGCGTACCTTTGCTTACGAGCAGTACTTC
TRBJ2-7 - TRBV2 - CASTPGASSSYEQYF TGTGCCAGCACCCCAGGGGCATCCTCCTCCTACGAGCAGTACTTC
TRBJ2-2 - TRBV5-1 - CASSLGQNTGELFF TGCGCCAGCAGCTTGGGACAGAACACCGGGGAGCTGTTTTTT
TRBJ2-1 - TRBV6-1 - CASSGAEHSSLYNEQFF TGTGCCAGCAGTGGAGCGGAACATAGCTCCCTCTACAATGAGCAGTTCTTC
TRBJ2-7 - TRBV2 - CASRAVHEQYF TGTGCCAGCAGAGCGGTCCACGAGCAGTACTTC
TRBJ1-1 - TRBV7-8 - CASSHYTNTEAFF TGTGCCAGCAGCCACTACACCAACACTGAAGCTTTCTTT
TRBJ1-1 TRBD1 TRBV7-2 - CASQPTRGTASNTEAFF TGTGCCAGTCAGCCTACCCGGGGGACAGCTTCGAACACTGAAGCTTTCTTT
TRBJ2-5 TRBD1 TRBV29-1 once CSVLFQGAGETQYF TGCAGCGTTCTATTCCAGGGGGCTGGAGAGACCCAGTACTTC
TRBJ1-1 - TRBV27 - CASSLNLKSTEAFF TGTGCCAGCAGTCTAAACCTTAAAAGCACTGAAGCTTTCTTT